The T cell receptor beta chain described here comes from a study of T cell responses to AZD1222 COVID-19 vaccine. Study-wide context: Pooling covered second doses at about 4 or about 12 weeks.

The assay was immunoSEQ multiplex PCR, and TCRdb's table has in-frame clones only and misses some. The sample gives just over 95,000 clones, 85% to 90% of which show up once; 3.5% to 4.5% is in the top ten. Germline V gene sequence: CDR1 ENHRY, CDR2 SYGVKD. With 4 bases removed from V and 1 base from J, the gap between germline ends came to 22 bases. This CDR3 contains 18 residues. Sequencing was performed on peripheral blood, taken on day 0 of AZD1222 vaccination. V usage is TRBV10-3 and J usage is TRBJ2-5; weak D call: TRBD2 (6 bases). This TCR was recovered from an adult in good health. CDR3 protein: CAISAPSSVGYPQETQYF. The CDR3 coding sequence is TGTGCCATCAGTGCTCCCTCTAGCGTAGGCTACCCCCAAGAGACCCAGTACTTC.